This T cell receptor beta chain came from a study of cytomegalovirus exposure and HLA in healthy donors. Study-wide findings and caveats: Reports state that TCR beta sequences accurately predicted most subjects' HLA-A and HLA-B alleles. Sequencing probably produced one cluster of sequence variants that were highly shared. Previously analyzed data showed that most TCR beta V segments were productive at a frequency of about 90% or about 30%.

A few counts support this clone. Its antigen remains unknown. The CDR3 is 11 amino acids. V was cut by 3 bases and J by 7 bases, with 6 bases left in between. The germline V gene encodes CDR1 MDHEN and CDR2 SYDVKM. The primer mix had 60 Vbeta and 13 Jbeta primers. Clones were sequenced by immunoSEQ multiplex PCR, and TCRdb holds only the in-frame ones, with some missing. The data hold some 150,000 clones, with approximately 85% observed a single time. This TCR was recovered from a woman aged 45-65 years in good health and CMV-seropositive. V is TRBV28 and J is TRBJ1-1; D ambiguous. The specimen sequenced was PBMCs. The CDR3 DNA reads as TGTGCCAGCAGTTTGGGAGTTGAAGCTTTCTTT. Its translation is CASSLGVEAFF.